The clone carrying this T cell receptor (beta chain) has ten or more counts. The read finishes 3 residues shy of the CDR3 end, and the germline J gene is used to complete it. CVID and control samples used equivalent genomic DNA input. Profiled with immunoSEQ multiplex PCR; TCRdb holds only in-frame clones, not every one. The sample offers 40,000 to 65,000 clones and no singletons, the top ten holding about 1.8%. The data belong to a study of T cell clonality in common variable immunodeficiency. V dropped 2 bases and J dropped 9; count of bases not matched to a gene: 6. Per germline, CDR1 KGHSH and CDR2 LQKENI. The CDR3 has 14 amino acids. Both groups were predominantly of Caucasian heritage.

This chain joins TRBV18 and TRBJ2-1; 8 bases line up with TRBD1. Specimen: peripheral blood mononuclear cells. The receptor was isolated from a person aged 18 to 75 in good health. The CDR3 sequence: CASSPGQGFVEQFF. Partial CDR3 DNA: TGTGCCAGCTCACCAGGACAGGGATTTGTTGAG.